This T cell receptor (beta chain) was retrieved from a study of OX40 agonist ivuxolimab in advanced cancers. In the study overall: Dose-escalation subjects each had hepatocellular carcinoma, melanoma, renal cell or head and neck cancer.

The CDR3 runs 13 residues. Sequencing used immunoSEQ multiplex PCR; TCRdb keeps in-frame clones, though not all of them. This table holds some 11,000 clones, roughly 89% found once. Whole-study findings and limits: Clonal expansion by week 6 occurred in CD4+ and CD8+ blood T cells (at 0.1 to 3.0 mg/kg).

As to this clone: Its antigen remains unknown.

The rearrangement links TRBV21-1 to TRBJ1-6; the D call in the table, TRBD1, was not verified against the DNA. TRBV21-1 is tagged as a pseudogene. This sequence originates from an adult with an advanced solid tumor such as melanoma, head and neck, liver or kidney cancer. The sequencing here drew on CD4+ or CD8+ T cells sorted from blood, taken in a trial of the OX40 agonist ivuxolimab. The CDR3 region is CASNRDRDSPLHF. The CDR3 DNA follows: TGTGCCAGCAACCGGGACAGGGATTCACCCCTCCACTTT.